Shown below are 32 T cell receptor beta chains from a single sample sequenced in a study of blood T cell repertoires in COVID-19. Libraries were prepared by immunoSEQ multiplex PCR; TCRdb keeps only in-frame clonotypes and omits some of them. The sample has about 160,000 clones; around nine tenths are singletons. Sequenced material: PBMCs or T cells enriched from blood (not recorded which). The receptors originated from a woman aged 50 to 65 who had recovered from COVID-19.

V and J are TRBV5-1 and TRBJ2-7; 9 nucleotides align to TRBD1. Germline CDR1 SGHRS, CDR2 YFSETQ. The V and J ends lost 1 base and 5 bases, in that order; junction bases with no gene match: 10. The CDR3 is 16 residues long. The DNA for the CDR3 is TGCGCCAGCAGCTTGAATCCCGGGACAGGGAGCGACGAGCAGTACTTC. Translating it yields CASSLNPGTGSDEQYF. The full variable domain, with the rest looked up from reference TRBV5-1 and TRBJ2-7, is KAGVTQTPRYLIKTRGQQVTLSCSPISGHRSVSWYQQTPGQGLQFLFEYFSETQRNKGNFPGRFSGRQFSNSRSEMNVSTLELGDSALYLCASSLNPGTGSDEQYFGPGTRLTVT.

This chain connects TRBV18 to TRBJ1-1; 7 nucleotides align to TRBD1. Germline-derived CDR1 and CDR2 are KGHSH and LQKENI. The V gene end was trimmed by 8 bases and the J gene end by 0 bases; junction bases not matched to a gene: 15. The CDR3 is 17 amino acids. For the CDR3, the DNA is TGTGCCAGCAGCATGCCCAGGGGGTTGGCGGTGAACACTGAAGCTTTCTTT. Translation gives CASSMPRGLAVNTEAFF.

J is TRBJ2-5 and V is TRBV7-2, with TRBD2 matching over 7 bases. CDR3 length equals 15 residues. V trimming: 0 bases; J trimming: 4 bases; junction bases outside the gene matches: 5. CDR1 is SGHTA and CDR2 is FQGNSA in the germline V gene. Here the CDR3 reads CASSLALSSGETQYF. In DNA form, the CDR3 reads TGTGCCAGCAGCTTAGCTCTATCTAGCGGAGAGACCCAGTACTTC. The full variable domain, its missing parts supplied by reference TRBV7-2 and TRBJ2-5, is GAGVSQSPSNKVTEKGKDVELRCDPISGHTALYWYRQSLGQGLEFLIYFQGNSAPDKSGLPSDRFSAERTGGSVSTLTIQRTQQEDSAVYLCASSLALSSGETQYFGPGTRLLVL.

The J gene is TRBJ1-1, the V gene TRBV7-2, with 8 bases that match TRBD1. The length of the CDR3 is 16 residues. Looked up from germline, CDR1 is SGHTA and CDR2 is FQGNSA. V dropped 5 bases and J dropped 0; count of bases not matched to a gene: 8. CDR3 in amino acids: CASSNGQGAMNTEAFF. DNA of the CDR3: TGTGCCAGCAGCAACGGACAGGGCGCTATGAACACTGAAGCTTTCTTT.

A single count supports this clone. The chain links TRBV4-3 to TRBJ2-1; D might be TRBD1 (6 bases). V was cut by 5 bases and J by 6 bases, with 14 bases left in between. CDR3 length: 14 residues. The germline V gene has CDR1 LGHNA and CDR2 YSLEER. This CDR3 reads CASSGLTGINEQFF. The CDR3 DNA is TGCGCCAGCAGCGGCTTAACAGGGATCAATGAGCAGTTCTTC.

This chain connects TRBV19 to TRBJ1-2; D gene unclear. This CDR3 region has 13 residues. CDR1 LNHDA and CDR2 SQIVND come from the germline V gene (reference sequence). V was trimmed by 5 bases and J by 6 bases, leaving 13 bases between them. CDR3 amino acids: CASSLPGRDGYTF. The CDR3 bases are TGTGCCAGTAGTCTGCCGGGAAGGGATGGCTACACCTTC.

V is TRBV19 and J is TRBJ2-5; 8 nucleotides match TRBD2. Germline CDR1 and CDR2: LNHDA and SQIVND (reference sequence). The V segment lost 5 bases and the J segment 1 base; nucleotides outside the gene matches: 3. This CDR3 spans 14 amino acids. CDR3 sequence (DNA): TGTGCCAGTAGTCGGGGGGGGAGCCAAGAGACCCAGTACTTC. Encoded protein: CASSRGGSQETQYF.

This chain joins TRBV6-5 and TRBJ1-1, with D perhaps TRBD1 (5 bases). Trimming removed 7 bases from V and 1 base from J, with 13 bases in between. The length of the CDR3 is 14 residues. Germline V gives CDR1 MNHEY, CDR2 SVGAGI. Here the CDR3 DNA reads TGTGCCAGCACCCTGACGGACAAGAACACTGAAGCTTTCTTT. Translated, it gives CASTLTDKNTEAFF.

This clone has just one count. The V and J genes are TRBV6-2 or TRBV6-3 and TRBJ2-3; 9 positions match TRBD2. CDR1 is MNHEY, CDR2 SVGEGT, per germline. The length of the CDR3 is 19 residues. Trimming removed 2 bases from V and 2 bases from J; junction bases left unmatched: 14. The CDR3 spells CASSYEGGLAGRPTDTQYF. The CDR3 DNA is TGTGCCAGCAGTTACGAGGGGGGGCTAGCGGGGAGACCCACAGATACGCAGTATTTT.

This clone has just one count. Here the CDR3 reads CASSQVQGMVEETQYF. CDR3 nucleotide sequence: TGTGCCAGCAGCCAAGTACAGGGAATGGTTGAAGAGACCCAGTACTTC. The rearrangement links TRBV7-6 to TRBJ2-5, with a weak D call TRBD1 (6 bases). V lost 5 bases and J lost 3, with 19 bases in between. Germline loops: CDR1 SGHVS, CDR2 FNYEAQ. The CDR3 totals 16 residues.

The CDR3 spells CASGPSGGYEQYF. The CDR3, as DNA: TGTGCCAGCGGGCCTAGCGGAGGCTACGAGCAGTACTTC. The genes are TRBV25-1 and TRBJ2-7; 7 bases line up with TRBD2. V lost 8 bases, J lost 3 bases, and 7 bases stayed unmatched. The CDR3 runs 13 residues. Looked up from germline, CDR1 is MGHDK and CDR2 is SYGVNS.

V and J are TRBV24-1 and TRBJ2-2; 8 positions match TRBD1. Trimming removed 8 bases from V and 5 bases from J; junction bases left unmatched: 15. Germline V gene data show CDR1 as KGHDR and CDR2 as SFDVKD. The CDR3 length is 17 residues. CDR3 nucleotides: TGTGCCACCAATGGACAGGGTAGGGGTATTGGAACCGGGGAGCTGTTTTTT. It codes for CATNGQGRGIGTGELFF.

The chain is built from TRBV5-1 and TRBJ1-4, with TRBD1 identical over 11 bases. The CDR3 contains 16 residues. CDR1 and CDR2 from the germline V gene are SGHRS and YFSETQ. V dropped 4 bases and J dropped 4; count of bases not matched to a gene: 6. The CDR3 DNA reads TGCGCCAGCAGCGAAGCGGGGACAGGGGGTAATGAAAAACTGTTTTTT. This codes for CASSEAGTGGNEKLFF. The whole variable domain, remainder taken from reference TRBV5-1 and TRBJ1-4, is KAGVTQTPRYLIKTRGQQVTLSCSPISGHRSVSWYQQTPGQGLQFLFEYFSETQRNKGNFPGRFSGRQFSNSRSEMNVSTLELGDSALYLCASSEAGTGGNEKLFFGSGTQLSVL.

The chain joins TRBV15 to TRBJ1-3, with 8 bases identical to TRBD1. Germline CDR1 and CDR2: LNHNV and YYDKDF (reference sequence). CDR3 length equals 20 residues. V trimming: 0 bases; J trimming: 0 bases; junction bases outside the gene matches: 13. In DNA form, the CDR3 reads TGTGCCACCAGCAGAGAGGGGACAGGAAGGTACTCAACCTCTGGAAACACCATATATTTT. This gives the protein CATSREGTGRYSTSGNTIYF. Combining the CDR3 with reference TRBV15 and TRBJ1-3 gives the whole variable domain DAMVIQNPRYQVTQFGKPVTLSCSQTLNHNVMYWYQQKSSQAPKLLFHYYDKDFNNEADTPDNFQSRRPNTSFCFLDIRSPGLGDTAMYLCATSREGTGRYSTSGNTIYFGEGSWLTVV.

This chain uses TRBV27 with TRBJ1-1; TRBD1 matches 7 bases. The CDR3 contains 14 residues. Looked up from germline, CDR1 is MNHEY and CDR2 is SMNVEV (reference sequence). With V trimmed by 5 bases and J by 6 bases, 9 bases remained unmatched. The CDR3 sequence is CASSKRQGISEAFF. CDR3 DNA: TGTGCCAGCAGTAAACGACAGGGTATCTCTGAAGCTTTCTTT.

The chain couples TRBV11-2 to TRBJ2-7; the D is unclear. The CDR3 extends over 13 amino acids. V gave up 1 base and J gave up 0 bases, with 4 bases separating them. Germline V gene sequence: CDR1 SGHAT, CDR2 FQNNGV. For the CDR3, the DNA is TGTGCCAGCAGCTTAGCCAACTCCTACGAGCAGTACTTC. As protein: CASSLANSYEQYF.

V and J are TRBV19 and TRBJ1-3; D may be TRBD1 (6 bases). Germline loops: CDR1 LNHDA, CDR2 SQIVND (reference sequence). CDR3 length: 16 amino acids. Trimming shortened V by 4 bases and J by 2 bases, and 15 bases separated the two germline ends. CDR3 region: CASSRRDTLPGNTIYF. For the CDR3, the DNA is TGTGCCAGTAGTAGAAGGGACACTCTCCCTGGAAACACCATATATTTT.

J is TRBJ1-4 and V is TRBV7-6, with D perhaps matching TRBD1 (5 bases). The CDR3 sequence is 15 residues long. From germline, CDR1 is SGHVS and CDR2 FNYEAQ. Trimming left V 1 base short and J 6 bases short, with 12 bases between. The CDR3, as DNA: TGTGCCAGCAGCTTAGGGGTCCAGACAGATGAAAAACTGTTTTTT. This encodes CASSLGVQTDEKLFF.

This rearrangement joins TRBV6-5 to TRBJ1-2; 7 bases match TRBD1. V was pared by 7 bases and J by 2 bases, with 4 bases of the junction left unmatched. Germline V gene sequence: CDR1 MNHEY, CDR2 SVGAGI. CDR3 length equals 13 residues. The CDR3 reads CASITGANYGYTF. Here the CDR3 DNA reads TGTGCCAGCATTACAGGGGCCAACTATGGCTACACCTTC.

V gene TRBV19 combines with J gene TRBJ2-1, with 7 positions matching TRBD2. Germline CDR1 and CDR2: LNHDA and SQIVND (reference sequence). The CDR3 totals 15 residues. V shed 5 bases and J 5 bases; nucleotides not matched to a gene: 9. As DNA, the CDR3 is TGTGCCAGTAGTTACTCAAGCGGGGAAAACAATGAGCAGTTCTTC. As protein: CASSYSSGENNEQFF.

A word on this clone: Other DNA sequences in the sample encode the same CDR3. J is TRBJ1-1 and V is TRBV19, with TRBD1 as a possible D gene (5 bases). Per germline, CDR1 LNHDA and CDR2 SQIVND (reference sequence). The ends were cut back, 2 bases at V and 0 bases at J, with 10 bases in the middle. CDR3 size: 15 residues. CDR3: CASSISGGLNTEAFF. DNA for the CDR3: TGTGCCAGTAGTATATCGGGGGGATTGAACACTGAAGCTTTCTTT.

This sequence joins TRBV7-2 and TRBJ2-5; 7 bases map to TRBD2. Germline V lookup: CDR1 SGHTA, CDR2 FQGNSA. Trimming cost V 1 base and J 7 bases; bases outside gene matches: 3. This CDR3 is 13 amino acids long. CDR3 DNA sequence: TGTGCCAGCAGCTTAGTTTCGGGAGGGACCCAGTACTTC. Its translation: CASSLVSGGTQYF.

This clone appeared a few times. V gene TRBV4-3 combines with J gene TRBJ1-2; D not resolved. Trimming took off 0 bases at V and 5 bases at J, with 7 bases between the two ends. Germline V gene data show CDR1 as LGHNA and CDR2 as YSLEER. The CDR3 loop spans 13 amino acids. CDR3 bases: TGCGCCAGCAGCCAAGATTATTCGTATGGCTACACCTTC. This encodes CASSQDYSYGYTF.

The chain combines TRBV18 with TRBJ1-1; D uncertain. Trimming stripped 5 bases from V and 3 bases from J, with 16 bases between. Looked up from germline, CDR1 is KGHSH and CDR2 is LQKENI. The CDR3 is made up of 15 amino acids. The CDR3 nucleotides are TGTGCCAGCTCAGATTTAGCCGGGGTGGACACTGAAGCTTTCTTT. It codes for CASSDLAGVDTEAFF.

The count of this clone is one. Other DNA variants within this sample encode the same CDR3. The chain employs TRBV7-3 and TRBJ2-1; 10 bases align to TRBD2. The junction had 0 bases not matched to a gene; V was cut back by 2 bases and J by 2 bases. This CDR3 has 15 residues. From germline, CDR1 is SGHTA and CDR2 FQGTGA. The CDR3 protein is CASSLLAGAYNEQFF. In DNA, the CDR3 is TGTGCCAGCAGCTTACTAGCGGGGGCCTACAATGAGCAGTTCTTC.

This chain connects TRBV5-1 to TRBJ2-4; TRBD1 matches 7 bases. V trimming: 3 bases; J trimming: 1 base; junction bases outside the gene matches: 25. The CDR3 covers 22 residues. CDR1 SGHRS and CDR2 YFSETQ come from the germline V gene. CDR3: CASSSKPTDPTQGRRAKNIQYF. The DNA for the CDR3 is TGCGCCAGCAGCTCAAAACCCACGGACCCGACACAGGGGAGAAGGGCCAAAAACATTCAGTACTTC.

The V call is TRBV30, the J call TRBJ2-7, with 7 positions matching TRBD1. There are 17 residues in the CDR3. V shed 1 base, J shed 3 bases, and the junction held 15 bases outside the gene matches. Per germline, CDR1 GTSNPN and CDR2 SVGIG (reference sequence). CDR3 in amino acids: CAWSDDTGLGQYYEQYF. In DNA form, the CDR3 reads TGTGCCTGGAGTGACGATACGGGGTTGGGACAGTACTACGAGCAGTACTTC. Together with reference TRBV30 and TRBJ2-7, the CDR3 gives the full variable domain: SQTIHQWPATLVQPVGSPLSLECTVEGTSNPNLYWYRQAAGRGLQLLFYSVGIGQISSEVPQNLSASRPQDRQFILSSKKLLLSDSGFYLCAWSDDTGLGQYYEQYFGPGTRLTVT.

This clone was detected a few times. The chain couples TRBV6-5 to TRBJ1-2; 9 bases are a match to TRBD1. Trimming cost V 5 bases and J 1 base; bases outside gene matches: 2. Per germline, CDR1 MNHEY and CDR2 SVGAGI. The CDR3 runs to 14 residues. The CDR3 DNA is TGTGCCAGCAGTACGACAGGGGGTAACTATGGCTACACCTTC. Protein sequence: CASSTTGGNYGYTF.

The J gene is TRBJ1-3, the V gene TRBV29-1; the D is unclear. The CDR3 sequence is 12 residues long. V shed 2 bases and J shed 4 bases, with 6 bases lying between them. Germline-derived CDR1 and CDR2 are SQVTM and ANQGSEA. DNA for the CDR3: TGCAGCGTTGAATTACAGGGAAACACCATATATTTT. This sequence encodes CSVELQGNTIYF. The whole variable domain, filled in from reference TRBV29-1 and TRBJ1-3, reads SAVISQKPSRDICQRGTSLTIQCQVDSQVTMMFWYRQQPGQSLTLIATANQGSEATYESGFVIDKFPISRPNLTFSTLTVSNMSPEDSSIYLCSVELQGNTIYFGEGSWLTVV.

The chain uses TRBV2 and TRBJ1-5, with TRBD1 matching 7 bases. Trimming took 7 bases from V and 5 from J; bases not matched to a gene: 2. The V gene's germline CDR1 is SNHLY and CDR2 FYNNEI. The CDR3 is 12 residues long. CDR3 DNA sequence: TGTGCCAGCACTCAGGGGGATCAGCCCCAGCATTTT. This encodes CASTQGDQPQHF. Supplemented by reference TRBV2 and TRBJ1-5, the full variable domain reads EPEVTQTPSHQVTQMGQEVILRCVPISNHLYFYWYRQILGQKVEFLVSFYNNEISEKSEIFDDQFSVERPDGSNFTLKIRSTKLEDSAMYFCASTQGDQPQHFGDGTRLSIL.

This CDR3 reads CASSVGKSENNEQFF. Written as DNA, the CDR3 is TGTGCCAGCAGCGTCGGCAAATCGGAGAACAATGAGCAGTTCTTC. The chain carries TRBV9 and TRBJ2-1; D call uncertain. The CDR3 totals 15 residues. Germline CDR1 reads SGDLS; CDR2 reads YYNGEE. V was trimmed by 2 bases and J by 5 bases, leaving 14 bases between them.

The chain employs TRBV30 and TRBJ2-7; 7 bases are shared with TRBD1. Germline V lookup: CDR1 GTSNPN, CDR2 SVGIG (reference sequence). The V and J ends lost 0 bases and 6 bases, in that order; junction bases with no gene match: 8. The CDR3 extends over 14 amino acids. In DNA form, the CDR3 reads TGTGCCTGGAGTGTAAAGGGGGCAGGTGTCGAGCAGTACTTC. Translation gives CAWSVKGAGVEQYF.